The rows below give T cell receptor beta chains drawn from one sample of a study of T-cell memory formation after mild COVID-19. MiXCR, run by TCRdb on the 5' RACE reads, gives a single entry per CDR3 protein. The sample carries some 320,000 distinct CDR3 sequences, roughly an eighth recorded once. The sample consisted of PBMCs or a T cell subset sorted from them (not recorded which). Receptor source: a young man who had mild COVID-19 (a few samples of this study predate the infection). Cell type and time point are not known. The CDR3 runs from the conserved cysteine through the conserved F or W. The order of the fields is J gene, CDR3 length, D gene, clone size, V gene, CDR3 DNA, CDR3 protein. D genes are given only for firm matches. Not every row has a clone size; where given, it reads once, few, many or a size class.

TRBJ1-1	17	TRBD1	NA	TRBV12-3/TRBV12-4	TGTGCCAGCAGTACTCCGGGACAGGCCACCTTGAACACTGAAGCTTTCTTT	CASSTPGQATLNTEAFF
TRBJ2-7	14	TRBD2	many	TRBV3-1	TGTGCCAGCAGCCAGACGGGGGGGCTCTACGAGCAGTACTTC	CASSQTGGLYEQYF
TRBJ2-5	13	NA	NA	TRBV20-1	TGCAGTGCTAGAGATAAATTAGGAGAGACCCAGTACTTC	CSARDKLGETQYF
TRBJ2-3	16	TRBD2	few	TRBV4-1	TGCGCCAGCAGCGCCCGCAACGGGGGGAGGGCAGATACGCAGTATTTT	CASSARNGGRADTQYF
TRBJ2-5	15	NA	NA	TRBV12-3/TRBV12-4	TGTGCCAGCAGTTTTGTAGGGGCCGGACAAGAGACCCAGTACTTC	CASSFVGAGQETQYF
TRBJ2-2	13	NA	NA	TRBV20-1	TGCAGTGCTAGAGATCCGGGGGCCGGGGAGCTGTTTTTT	CSARDPGAGELFF
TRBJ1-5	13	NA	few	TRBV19	TGTGCCAGTAGCCCAGACCCCATCTTGTCCCAGCATTTT	CASSPDPILSQHF
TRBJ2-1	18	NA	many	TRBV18	TGTGCCAGCTCTTTCTCGCAGTGGCGCAGGAGCTCCTACAATGAGCAGTTCTTC	CASSFSQWRRSSYNEQFF
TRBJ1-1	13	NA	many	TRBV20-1	TGCAGTAGATACAGGGTGGGGAGCACTGAAGCTTTCTTT	CSRYRVGSTEAFF
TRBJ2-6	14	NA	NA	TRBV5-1	TGCGCCAGCAGAAGGGGGGCTGGGGCCAACGTCCTGACTTTC	CASRRGAGANVLTF
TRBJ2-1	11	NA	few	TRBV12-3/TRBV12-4	TGTGCCAGCAGTTTGAGGGGTGTTCAGTTCTTC	CASSLRGVQFF
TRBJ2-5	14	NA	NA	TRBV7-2	TGTGCCAGCAGCTCCTATTATAGGTCGGAGACCCAGTACTTC	CASSSYYRSETQYF
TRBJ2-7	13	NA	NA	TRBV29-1	TGCAGCGTTGAAACGGGGACCCCCTACGAGCAGTACTTC	CSVETGTPYEQYF
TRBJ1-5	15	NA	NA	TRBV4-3	TGCGCCAGCAGCCCAACTGAAGGGAGCAATCAGCCCCAGCATTTT	CASSPTEGSNQPQHF
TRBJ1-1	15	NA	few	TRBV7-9	TGTGCCAGCAGCTTAGGATCCGGGGCGCGCACTGAAGCTTTCTTT	CASSLGSGARTEAFF
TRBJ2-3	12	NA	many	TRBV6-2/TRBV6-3	TGTGCCAGCAGTGAGAGCACAGATACGCAGTATTTT	CASSESTDTQYF
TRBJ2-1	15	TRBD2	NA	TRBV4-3	TGCGCCAGCAGCGGTGGGAGGGCGCGGTTTAATGAGCAGTTCTTC	CASSGGRARFNEQFF
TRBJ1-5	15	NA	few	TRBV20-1	TGCAGTGCTATTGACACCCGAGGGGGCAATCAGCCCCAGCATTTT	CSAIDTRGGNQPQHF
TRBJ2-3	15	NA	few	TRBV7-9	TGTGCCAGCAGGTCGGGGATCTCTAGCACAGATACGCAGTATTTT	CASRSGISSTDTQYF
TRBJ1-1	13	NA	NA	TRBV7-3	TGTGCCAGCAGAGGGGGGGGTGGCACTGAAGCTTTCTTT	CASRGGGGTEAFF
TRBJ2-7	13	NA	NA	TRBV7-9	TGTGCCAGCAGCCCTTTTGAGTCGTACGAGCAGTACTTC	CASSPFESYEQYF
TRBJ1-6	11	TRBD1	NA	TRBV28	TGTGCCAGCAGTGACCTACAGGACAGGGTTTTT	CASSDLQDRVF
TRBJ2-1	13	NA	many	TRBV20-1	TGCAGTGCTTTAGAGGGTCGTAACAATGAGCAGTTCTTC	CSALEGRNNEQFF
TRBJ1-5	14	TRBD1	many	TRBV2	TGTGCCAGCAGTAGGGGGACAGGGCGGCAGCCCCAGCATTTT	CASSRGTGRQPQHF
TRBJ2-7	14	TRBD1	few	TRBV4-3	TGCGCCAGCAGCCACCGTGACAGGGGCGACGAGCAGTACTTC	CASSHRDRGDEQYF
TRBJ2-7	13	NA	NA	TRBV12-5	TGTGCTAGTGGTTTGGGCAGGACCTACGAGCAGTACTTC	CASGLGRTYEQYF
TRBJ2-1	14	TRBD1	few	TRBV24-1	TGTGCCACCAGTGACATTCGACAGGGCAGAGAGCAGTTCTTC	CATSDIRQGREQFF
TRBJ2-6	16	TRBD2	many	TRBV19	TGTGCCAGCAGTAGCGGGGTCAGCTCTGGGGCCAACGTCCTGACTTTC	CASSSGVSSGANVLTF